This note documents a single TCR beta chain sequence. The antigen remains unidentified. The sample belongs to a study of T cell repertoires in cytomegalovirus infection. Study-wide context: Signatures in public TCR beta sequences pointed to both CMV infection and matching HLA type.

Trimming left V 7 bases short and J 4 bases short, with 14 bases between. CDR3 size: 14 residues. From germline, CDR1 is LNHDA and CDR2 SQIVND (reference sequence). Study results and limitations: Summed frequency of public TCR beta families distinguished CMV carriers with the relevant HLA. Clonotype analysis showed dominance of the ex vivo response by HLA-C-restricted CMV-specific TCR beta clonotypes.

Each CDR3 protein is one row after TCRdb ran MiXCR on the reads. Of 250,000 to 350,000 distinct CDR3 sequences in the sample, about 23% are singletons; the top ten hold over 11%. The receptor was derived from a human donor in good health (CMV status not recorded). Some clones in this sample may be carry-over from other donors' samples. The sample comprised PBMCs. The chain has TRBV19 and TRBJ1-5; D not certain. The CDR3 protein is CASKGQANNQPQHF. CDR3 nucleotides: TGTGCCAGTAAAGGGCAGGCAAATAATCAGCCCCAGCATTTT.